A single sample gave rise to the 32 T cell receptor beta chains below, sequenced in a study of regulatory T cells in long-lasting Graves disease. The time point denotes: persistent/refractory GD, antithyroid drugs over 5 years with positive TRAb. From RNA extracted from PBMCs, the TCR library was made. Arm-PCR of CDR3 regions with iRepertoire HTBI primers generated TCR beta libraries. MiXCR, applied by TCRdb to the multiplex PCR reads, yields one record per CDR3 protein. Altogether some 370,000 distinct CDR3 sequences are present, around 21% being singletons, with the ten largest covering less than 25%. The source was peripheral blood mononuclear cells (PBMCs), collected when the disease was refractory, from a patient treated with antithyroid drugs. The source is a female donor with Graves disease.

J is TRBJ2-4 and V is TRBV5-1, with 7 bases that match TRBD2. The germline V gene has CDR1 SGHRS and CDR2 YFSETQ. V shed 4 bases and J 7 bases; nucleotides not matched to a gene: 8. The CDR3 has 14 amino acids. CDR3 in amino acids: CASSQVRGENIQYF. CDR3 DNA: TGCGCCAGCAGCCAGGTCCGGGGGGAGAACATTCAGTACTTC.

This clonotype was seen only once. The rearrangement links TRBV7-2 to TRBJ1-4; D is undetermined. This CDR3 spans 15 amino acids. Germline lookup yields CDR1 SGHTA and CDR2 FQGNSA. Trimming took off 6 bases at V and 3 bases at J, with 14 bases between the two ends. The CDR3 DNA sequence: TGTGCCAGCAGTCCTCGTAGCGGGGCTAATGAAAAACTGTTTTTT. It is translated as CASSPRSGANEKLFF.

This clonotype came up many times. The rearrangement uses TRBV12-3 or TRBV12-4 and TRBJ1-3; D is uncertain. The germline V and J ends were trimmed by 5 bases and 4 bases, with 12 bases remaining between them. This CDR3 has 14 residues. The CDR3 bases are TGTGCCAGCAGTACATCTCCCCTGGGAAACACCATATATTTT. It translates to CASSTSPLGNTIYF.

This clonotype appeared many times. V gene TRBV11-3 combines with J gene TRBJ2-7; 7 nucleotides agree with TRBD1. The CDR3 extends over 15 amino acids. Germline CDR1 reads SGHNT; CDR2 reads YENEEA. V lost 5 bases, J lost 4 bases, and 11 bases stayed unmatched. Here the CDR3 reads CASSHRTGLQYEQYF. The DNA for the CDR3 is TGTGCCAGCAGCCACCGGACAGGTCTCCAGTACGAGCAGTACTTC.

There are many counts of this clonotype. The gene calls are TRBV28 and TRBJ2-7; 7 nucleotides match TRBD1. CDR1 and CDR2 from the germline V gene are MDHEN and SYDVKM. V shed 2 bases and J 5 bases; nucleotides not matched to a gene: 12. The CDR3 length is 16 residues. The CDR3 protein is CASSLPRQGWVDEQYF. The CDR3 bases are TGTGCCAGCAGTTTACCACGACAGGGATGGGTGGACGAGCAGTACTTC.

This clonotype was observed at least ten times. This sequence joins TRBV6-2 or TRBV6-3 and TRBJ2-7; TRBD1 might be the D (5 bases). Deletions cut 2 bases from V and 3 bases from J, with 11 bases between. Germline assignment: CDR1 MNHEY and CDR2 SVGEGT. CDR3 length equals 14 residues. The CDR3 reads CASSYTGASYEQYF. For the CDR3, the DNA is TGTGCCAGCAGTTACACTGGGGCCAGCTACGAGCAGTACTTC.

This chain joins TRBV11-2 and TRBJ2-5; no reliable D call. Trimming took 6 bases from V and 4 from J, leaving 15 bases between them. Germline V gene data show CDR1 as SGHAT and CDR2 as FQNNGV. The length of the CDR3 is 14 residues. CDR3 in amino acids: CASRTPTATETQYF. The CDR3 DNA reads TGTGCCAGCAGGACACCGACGGCGACAGAGACCCAGTACTTC.

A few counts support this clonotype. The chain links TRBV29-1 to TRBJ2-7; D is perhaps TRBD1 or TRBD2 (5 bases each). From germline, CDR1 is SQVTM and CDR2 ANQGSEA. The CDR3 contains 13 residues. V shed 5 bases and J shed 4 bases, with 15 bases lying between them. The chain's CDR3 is CSVRLAGQYEQYF. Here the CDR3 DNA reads TGCAGCGTTCGCCTAGCAGGACAATACGAGCAGTACTTC.

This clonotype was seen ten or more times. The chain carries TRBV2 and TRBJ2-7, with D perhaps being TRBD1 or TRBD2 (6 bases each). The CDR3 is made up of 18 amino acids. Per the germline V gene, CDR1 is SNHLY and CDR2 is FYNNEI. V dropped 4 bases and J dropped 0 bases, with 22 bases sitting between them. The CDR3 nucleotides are TGTGCCAGCAGTGTCACTCTTCGGGGGCAGGGGAGCTCCTACGAGCAGTACTTC. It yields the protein CASSVTLRGQGSSYEQYF.

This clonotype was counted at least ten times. The DNA for the CDR3 is TGTGCCAGCACCAACCCGGGACAGGGAGGTGGCTACACCTTC. Amino acid sequence: CASTNPGQGGGYTF. The chain uses TRBV28 and TRBJ1-2; 9 bases fit TRBD1. Germline CDR1 reads MDHEN; CDR2 reads SYDVKM. The CDR3 has 14 residues. After removal of 7 bases from V and 7 bases from J, the junction contained 10 bases not matched to a gene.

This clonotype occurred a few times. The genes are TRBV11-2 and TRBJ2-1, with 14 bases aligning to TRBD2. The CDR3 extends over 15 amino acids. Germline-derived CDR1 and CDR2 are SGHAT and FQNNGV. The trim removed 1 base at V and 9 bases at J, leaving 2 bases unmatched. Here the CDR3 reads CASSLGGTSGSEQFF. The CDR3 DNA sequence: TGTGCCAGCAGCTTAGGGGGGACTAGCGGGAGTGAGCAGTTCTTC.

This CDR3 is CASSLALTGGANSYGYTF. The CDR3 coding sequence is TGTGCCAGCAGCTTAGCGCTGACAGGGGGCGCCAATAGCTATGGCTACACCTTC. The genes are TRBV7-2 and TRBJ1-2, with 10 positions matching TRBD1. Germline loops: CDR1 SGHTA, CDR2 FQGNSA. V shed 0 bases, J shed 4 bases, and the junction held 11 bases outside the gene matches. CDR3 length: 18 residues.

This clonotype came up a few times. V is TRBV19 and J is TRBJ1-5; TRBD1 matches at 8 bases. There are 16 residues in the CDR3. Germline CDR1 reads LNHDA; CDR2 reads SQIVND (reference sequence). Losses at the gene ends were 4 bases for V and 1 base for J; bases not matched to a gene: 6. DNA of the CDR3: TGTGCCAGTAGTAAAATACAGGGGGGAAGCAATCAGCCCCAGCATTTT. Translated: CASSKIQGGSNQPQHF.

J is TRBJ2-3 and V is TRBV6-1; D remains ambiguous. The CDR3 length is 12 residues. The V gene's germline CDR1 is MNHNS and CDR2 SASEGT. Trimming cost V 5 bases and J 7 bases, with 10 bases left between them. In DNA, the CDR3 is TGTGCCAGCAGTCAGTCAGAACATACGCAGTATTTT. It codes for CASSQSEHTQYF.

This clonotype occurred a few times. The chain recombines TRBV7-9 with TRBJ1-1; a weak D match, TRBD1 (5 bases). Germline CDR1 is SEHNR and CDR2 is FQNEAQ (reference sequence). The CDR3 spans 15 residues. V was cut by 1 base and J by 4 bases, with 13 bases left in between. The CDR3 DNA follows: TGTGCCAGCAGCTTAGGACAGCTCCCGAGCACTGAAGCTTTCTTT. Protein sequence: CASSLGQLPSTEAFF.

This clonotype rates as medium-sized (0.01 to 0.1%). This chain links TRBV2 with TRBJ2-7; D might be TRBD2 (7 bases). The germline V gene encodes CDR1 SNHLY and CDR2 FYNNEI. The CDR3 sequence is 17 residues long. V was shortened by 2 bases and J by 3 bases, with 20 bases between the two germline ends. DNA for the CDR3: TGTGCCAGCAGTGAACTGGCCTTAAAGCGGGACAACTACGAGCAGTACTTC. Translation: CASSELALKRDNYEQYF.

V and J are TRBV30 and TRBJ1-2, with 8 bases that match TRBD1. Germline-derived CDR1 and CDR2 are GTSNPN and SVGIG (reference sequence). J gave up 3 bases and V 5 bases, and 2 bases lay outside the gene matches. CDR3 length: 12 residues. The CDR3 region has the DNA TGTGCCTGGTCGACAGGGGACTATGGCTACACCTTC. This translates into CAWSTGDYGYTF.

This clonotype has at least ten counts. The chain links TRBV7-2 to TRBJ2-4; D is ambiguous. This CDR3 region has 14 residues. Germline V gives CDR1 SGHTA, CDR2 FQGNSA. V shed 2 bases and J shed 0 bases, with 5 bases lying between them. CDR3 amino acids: CASSLRTAKNIQYF. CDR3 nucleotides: TGTGCCAGCAGCTTAAGGACAGCCAAAAACATTCAGTACTTC.

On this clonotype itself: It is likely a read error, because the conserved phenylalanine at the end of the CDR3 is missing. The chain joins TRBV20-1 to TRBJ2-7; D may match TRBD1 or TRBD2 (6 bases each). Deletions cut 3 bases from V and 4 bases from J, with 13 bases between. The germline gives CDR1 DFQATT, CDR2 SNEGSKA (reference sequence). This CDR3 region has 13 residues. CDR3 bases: TGCAGTGCTAGTTGGGGGGCGCGATACGAGCAGTACTCC. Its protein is CSASWGARYEQYS.

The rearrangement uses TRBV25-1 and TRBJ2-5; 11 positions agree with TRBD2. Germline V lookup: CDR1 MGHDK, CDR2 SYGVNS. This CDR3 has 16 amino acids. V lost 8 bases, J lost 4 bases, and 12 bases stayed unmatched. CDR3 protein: CASSILTSGSGETQYF. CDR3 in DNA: TGTGCCAGCTCCATTCTAACTAGCGGGAGTGGAGAGACCCAGTACTTC.

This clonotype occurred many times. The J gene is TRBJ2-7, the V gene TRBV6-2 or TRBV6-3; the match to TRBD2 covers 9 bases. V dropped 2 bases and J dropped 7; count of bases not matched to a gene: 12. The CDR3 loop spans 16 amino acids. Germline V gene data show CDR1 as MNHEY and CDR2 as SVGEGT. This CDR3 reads CASSYRVVAGVGEQYF. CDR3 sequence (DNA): TGTGCCAGCAGTTACCGAGTCGTAGCGGGAGTCGGGGAGCAGTACTTC.

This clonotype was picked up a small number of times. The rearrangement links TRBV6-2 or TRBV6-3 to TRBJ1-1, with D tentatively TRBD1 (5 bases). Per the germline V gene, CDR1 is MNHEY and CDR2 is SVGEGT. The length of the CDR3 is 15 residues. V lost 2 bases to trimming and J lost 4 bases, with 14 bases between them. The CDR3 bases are TGTGCCAGCAGTTACCCGAGGGGCTCGAGCACTGAAGCTTTCTTT. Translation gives CASSYPRGSSTEAFF.

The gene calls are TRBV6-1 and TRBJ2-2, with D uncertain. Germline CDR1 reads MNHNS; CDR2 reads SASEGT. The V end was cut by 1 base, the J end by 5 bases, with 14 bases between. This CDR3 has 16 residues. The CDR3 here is CASSEGTAVRTGELFF. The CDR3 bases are TGTGCCAGCAGTGAAGGCACCGCCGTCAGAACCGGGGAGCTGTTTTTT.

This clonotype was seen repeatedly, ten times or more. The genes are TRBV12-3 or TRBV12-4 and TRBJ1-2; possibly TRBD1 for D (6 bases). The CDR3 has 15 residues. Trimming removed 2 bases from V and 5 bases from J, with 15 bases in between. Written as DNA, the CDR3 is TGTGCCAGCAGTTTACGCGACAGGAGTCTATATGGCTACACCTTC. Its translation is CASSLRDRSLYGYTF.

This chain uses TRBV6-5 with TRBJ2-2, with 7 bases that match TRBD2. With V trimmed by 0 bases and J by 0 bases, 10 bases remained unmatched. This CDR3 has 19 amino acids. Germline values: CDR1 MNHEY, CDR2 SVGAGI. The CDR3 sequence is CASSYSMRLAASNTGELFF. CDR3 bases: TGTGCCAGCAGTTACTCGATGCGGCTAGCGGCCTCGAACACCGGGGAGCTGTTTTTT.

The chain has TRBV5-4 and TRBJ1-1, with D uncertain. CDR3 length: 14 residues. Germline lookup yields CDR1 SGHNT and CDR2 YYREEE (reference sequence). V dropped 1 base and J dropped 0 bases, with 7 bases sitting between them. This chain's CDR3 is CASSLPQMNTEAFF. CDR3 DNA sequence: TGTGCCAGCAGCTTGCCCCAGATGAACACTGAAGCTTTCTTT.

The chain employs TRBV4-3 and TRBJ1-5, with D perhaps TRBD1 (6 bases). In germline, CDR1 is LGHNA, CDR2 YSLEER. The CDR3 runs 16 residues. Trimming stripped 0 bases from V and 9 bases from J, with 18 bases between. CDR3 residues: CASSQEVRGGQGPQHF. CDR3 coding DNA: TGCGCCAGCAGCCAAGAAGTTAGGGGGGGGCAGGGGCCCCAGCATTTT.

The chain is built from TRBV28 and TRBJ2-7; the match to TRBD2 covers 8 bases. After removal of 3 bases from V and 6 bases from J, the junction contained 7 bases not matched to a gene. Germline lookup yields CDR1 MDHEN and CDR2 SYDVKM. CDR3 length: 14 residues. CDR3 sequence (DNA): TGTGCCAGCAGTTTCGGGAGGGCCTCCCGCGAGCAGTACTTC. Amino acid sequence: CASSFGRASREQYF.

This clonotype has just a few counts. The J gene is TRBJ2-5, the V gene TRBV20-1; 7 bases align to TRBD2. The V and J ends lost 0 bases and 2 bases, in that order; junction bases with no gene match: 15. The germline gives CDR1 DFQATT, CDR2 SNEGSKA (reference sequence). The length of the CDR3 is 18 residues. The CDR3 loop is CSARDIQRDHLGQETQYF. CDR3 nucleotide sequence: TGCAGTGCTAGAGATATCCAGCGGGATCATCTTGGGCAAGAGACCCAGTACTTC.

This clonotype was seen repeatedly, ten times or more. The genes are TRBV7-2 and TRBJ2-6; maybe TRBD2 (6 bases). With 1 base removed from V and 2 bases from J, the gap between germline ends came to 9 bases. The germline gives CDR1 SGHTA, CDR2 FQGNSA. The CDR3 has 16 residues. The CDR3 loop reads CASSLVGGAGANVLTF. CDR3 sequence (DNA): TGTGCCAGCAGCTTAGTGGGGGGAGCTGGGGCCAACGTCCTGACTTTC.

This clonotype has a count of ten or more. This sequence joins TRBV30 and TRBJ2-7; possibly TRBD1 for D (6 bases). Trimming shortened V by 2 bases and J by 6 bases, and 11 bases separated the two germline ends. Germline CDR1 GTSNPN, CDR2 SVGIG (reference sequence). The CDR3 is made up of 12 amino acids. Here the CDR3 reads CAWSITGPEQYF. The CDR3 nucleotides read TGTGCCTGGAGTATCACAGGGCCCGAGCAGTACTTC.

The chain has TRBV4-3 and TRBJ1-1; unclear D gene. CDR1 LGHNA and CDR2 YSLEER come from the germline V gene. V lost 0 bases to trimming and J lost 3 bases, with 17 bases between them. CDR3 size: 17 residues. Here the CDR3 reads CASSQEWAGSTDTEAFF. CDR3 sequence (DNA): TGCGCCAGCAGCCAAGAATGGGCAGGCAGCACCGACACTGAAGCTTTCTTT.